What follows describes a single TCR beta chain. These data originate in a study of blood T cell repertoires in COVID-19. The protocol was immunoSEQ multiplex PCR, while the TCRdb copy is restricted to in-frame clones and leaves out a portion. The repertoire holds 200,000 to 250,000 clones, roughly nine tenths seen once, with around 6.5% in the top ten. Germline-derived CDR1 and CDR2 are SGHDN and FVKESK. This CDR3 region has 15 residues. Unmatched junction bases numbered 6, after V lost 4 bases and J lost 1 base. The sequencing sample was made of peripheral blood. The rearrangement uses TRBV14 and TRBJ2-5, with TRBD1 matching 7 bases. The receptor was isolated from a man between 60 and 70 years old who had recovered from COVID-19. Here the CDR3 reads CASSPRGTVQETQYF. The CDR3 coding sequence is TGTGCCAGCAGCCCGAGGGGGACAGTCCAAGAGACCCAGTACTTC.